This entry is about one TCR beta chain. CDR1 is SGHRS and CDR2 is YFSETQ in the germline V gene. This CDR3 region has 14 residues. Between the trimmed V and J ends, which lost 2 bases and 6 bases, there was a span of 12 bases. Primers: 52 TRBV forward and 13 TRBJ reverse. Sequenced by immunoSEQ multiplex PCR; TCRdb stores in-frame clones only, minus some. The sample records over 20,000 clones, approximately 94% being singletons. These data are taken from a study of regulatory T cells. Input material: CD8+ T cells sorted from blood. The sequence was obtained from a child younger than 10 with CD3G deficiency. The chain employs TRBV5-1 and TRBJ2-1; D perhaps matches TRBD2 (5 bases). The CDR3 is CASSLGLPLNEQFF. CDR3 coding DNA: TGCGCCAGCAGCTTAGGACTCCCCCTCAATGAGCAGTTCTTC.